This T cell receptor beta chain was found in a study of regulatory T cells in long-lasting Graves disease. Findings and limits, study-wide: Persistent disease preferred TRBV28, TRBJ1-2 and TRBJ2-5. Those with persistent disease had in common more public clonotypes (approximately 2,500) than new patients (approximately 990).

V dropped 0 bases and J dropped 6; count of bases not matched to a gene: 6. This CDR3 contains 16 residues. Germline CDR1 and CDR2: SGHKS and YYEKEE (reference sequence). This clonotype has at least ten counts. Its matching antigen is unknown. Noted time point: newly diagnosed GD, antithyroid drugs for less than 3 months. The authors made the TCR library using RNA they extracted from PBMCs. For TCR beta, libraries came from iRepertoire HTBI primers and Arm-PCR of CDR3 regions. From the multiplex PCR reads, TCRdb called clonotypes with MiXCR, one entry per CDR3 protein. The repertoire consists of 550,000 or so distinct CDR3 sequences, with 9.5% to 15% occurring once and the leading ten covering about 8.3%. The data also belong to a second study, concerning T cells in Graves' hyperthyroidism and ophthalmopathy. Per that study: Thyroid ultrasound, orbital computed tomography, clinical symptoms, and serum thyroxine and TRAb underpinned diagnoses.

Source: peripheral blood mononuclear cells (PBMCs), taken at new diagnosis, from a patient treated with antithyroid drugs. V and J are TRBV5-5 and TRBJ2-2; 9 positions agree with TRBD1. The TCR was taken from a woman younger than 45 with Graves disease. In DNA form, the CDR3 reads TGTGCCAGCAGCTTGGCCAAGGACAGGGGACCCGGGGAGCTGTTTTTT. Translation: CASSLAKDRGPGELFF.